This is a list of T cell receptor beta chains from one sample in a study of T cell responses to AZD1222 COVID-19 vaccine. TCRdb's copy holds only in-frame clones and misses some; the assay was immunoSEQ multiplex PCR. The sample gives about 120,000 clones, about 85% of which show up once; about 2.5% is in the top ten. This specimen consisted of peripheral blood, obtained 28 days after the second AZD1222 dose. Receptors originate from an adult who received the AZD1222 COVID-19 vaccine. CDR3s include the opening cysteine and the closing phenylalanine or tryptophan. D genes are given only for firm matches. Clone size appears in some rows only: once, few, many, or a class for an expanded clone.

V	J	size	D	CDR3	DNA
TRBV6-5	TRBJ1-3	-	-	CASSYGHRSGNTIYF	TGTGCCAGCAGTTACGGACACCGCTCTGGAAACACCATATATTTT
TRBV18	TRBJ1-1	-	-	CASSPPGRLANTEAFF	TGTGCCAGCTCACCACCGGGACGATTGGCGAACACTGAAGCTTTCTTT
TRBV18	TRBJ1-2	-	-	CASFSGDQGYTF	TGTGCCAGCTTTTCCGGGGACCAGGGCTACACCTTC
TRBV3-1/TRBV3-2	TRBJ1-2	once	-	CASSQMAGTTF	TGTGCCAGCAGCCAAATGGCAGGGACCACCTTC
TRBV7-2	TRBJ2-7	-	TRBD1	CASSFGSAGQGSPEQYF	TGTGCCAGCAGCTTCGGCTCTGCGGGACAGGGAAGTCCCGAGCAGTACTTC
TRBV15	TRBJ1-1	-	-	CATSREQGFEAFF	TGTGCCACCAGCAGAGAACAGGGTTTTGAAGCTTTCTTT
TRBV13	TRBJ1-1	-	TRBD1	CASSPRDRGNTEAFF	TGTGCCAGCAGCCCCCGGGACAGGGGTAACACTGAAGCTTTCTTT
TRBV5-4	TRBJ2-1	-	-	CASSTDTNRGGTNEQFF	TGTGCCAGCAGCACCGACACCAATCGAGGGGGTACCAATGAGCAGTTCTTC
TRBV9	TRBJ2-7	-	-	CASSVAGGRPYEQYF	TGTGCCAGCAGCGTAGCCGGGGGGCGACCCTACGAGCAGTACTTC
TRBV5-5	TRBJ1-2	-	TRBD1	CASSGGPGQRAYGYTF	TGTGCCAGCAGCGGCGGACCGGGACAGCGAGCTTATGGCTACACCTTC
TRBV7-2	TRBJ1-5	once	-	CASSATGLNQPQHF	TGTGCCAGCAGCGCCACAGGCCTTAATCAGCCCCAGCATTTT
TRBV7-2	TRBJ2-3	-	-	CASSDRLHGDTQYF	TGTGCCAGCAGCGACCGACTACACGGGGATACGCAGTATTTT
TRBV7-8	TRBJ1-1	-	-	CASSLAGGPAEAFF	TGTGCCAGCAGCTTAGCCGGGGGACCGGCTGAAGCTTTCTTT
TRBV28	TRBJ1-3	-	-	CASSLAPLGTGNTIYF	TGTGCCAGCAGTTTAGCCCCCCTGGGGACAGGAAACACCATATATTTT
TRBV24-1	TRBJ2-2	-	-	CATSDGYHITGELFF	TGTGCCACCAGTGACGGCTATCATATCACCGGGGAGCTGTTTTTT
TRBV19	TRBJ1-2	-	-	CACTSADGYTF	TGTGCCTGTACGTCGGCGGATGGCTACACCTTC
TRBV16	TRBJ1-1	-	-	CASSQRTNTEAFF	TGTGCCAGCAGCCAAAGGACGAACACTGAAGCTTTCTTT
TRBV9	TRBJ1-1	-	TRBD1	CASSTGQGGTEAFF	TGTGCCAGCAGCACGGGACAGGGAGGGACTGAAGCTTTCTTT
TRBV18	TRBJ1-2	-	-	CASSPNSRLNYGYTF	TGTGCCAGCTCACCAAACAGCCGCCTTAACTATGGCTACACCTTC
TRBV21-1	TRBJ1-2	-	-	CASSKGRDGYTF	TGTGCCAGCAGCAAAGGAAGGGATGGCTACACCTTC
TRBV15	TRBJ1-5	-	-	CATSRARVRHNQPQHF	TGTGCCACCAGCAGAGCACGGGTCAGGCACAATCAGCCCCAGCATTTT
TRBV19	TRBJ2-3	-	-	CASSLAWAMASTDTQYF	TGTGCCAGTAGCCTCGCTTGGGCTATGGCGAGCACAGATACGCAGTATTTT
TRBV6-5	TRBJ1-1	once	-	CASSYTIDSEAFF	TGTGCCAGCAGCTATACCATAGACAGTGAAGCTTTCTTT
TRBV7-9	TRBJ2-1	-	TRBD2	CASSSGGPNNEQFF	TGTGCCAGCAGCTCGGGGGGGCCCAACAATGAGCAGTTCTTC
TRBV10-3	TRBJ2-7	-	-	CAISDGGTYEQYF	TGTGCCATCAGTGATGGGGGGACCTACGAGCAGTACTTC
TRBV5-8	TRBJ2-1	-	-	CASSLSRGGYRNEQFF	TGTGCCAGCAGCTTGAGTAGAGGGGGGTATAGGAATGAGCAGTTCTTC
TRBV28	TRBJ1-5	few	TRBD1	CASSLDGTGGQPQHF	TGTGCCAGCAGTTTAGACGGGACAGGGGGTCAGCCCCAGCATTTT
TRBV9	TRBJ2-3	-	-	CASSVFRNTDTQYF	TGTGCCAGCAGCGTATTCAGGAACACAGATACGCAGTATTTT
TRBV7-2	TRBJ2-1	-	TRBD2	CASSFESWGGEQFF	TGTGCCAGCAGCTTTGAGTCATGGGGGGGTGAGCAGTTCTTC
TRBV12-3/TRBV12-4	TRBJ1-2	-	-	CASSFGGGYTF	TGTGCCAGCAGTTTCGGGGGTGGCTACACCTTC
TRBV4-2	TRBJ2-3	-	TRBD2	CASSPSGVADTQYF	TGTGCCAGCAGCCCTAGCGGGGTGGCAGATACGCAGTATTTT
TRBV7-2	TRBJ1-5	-	-	CASSWGVGEGQPQHF	TGTGCCAGCAGCTGGGGGGTTGGTGAGGGTCAGCCCCAGCATTTT
TRBV2	TRBJ2-3	-	-	CASSNIGGGTSTDTQYF	TGTGCCAGCAGTAATATCGGAGGGGGAACTAGCACAGATACGCAGTATTTT
TRBV19	TRBJ1-5	-	-	CASSMGTVRQPQHF	TGTGCCAGTAGTATGGGTACAGTCCGGCAGCCCCAGCATTTT
TRBV4-2	TRBJ1-4	-	-	CASSQMGLGTGKLFF	TGTGCCAGCAGCCAAATGGGCCTCGGGACGGGAAAACTGTTTTTT
TRBV19	TRBJ2-4	once	-	CASSIGQGVGIQYF	TGTGCCAGTAGTATAGGCCAGGGAGTTGGCATTCAGTACTTC
TRBV20-1	TRBJ1-1	-	-	CSARTEPEAFF	TGCAGTGCTAGGACTGAACCTGAAGCTTTCTTT
TRBV4-2	TRBJ2-7	once	-	CASSQARDGSYEQYF	TGTGCCAGCAGCCAAGCCCGGGACGGCTCCTACGAGCAGTACTTC
TRBV11-2	TRBJ1-6	few	-	CASSLIGGGGSPLHF	TGTGCCAGCAGCCTCATTGGGGGAGGTGGATCACCCCTCCACTTT
TRBV7-2	TRBJ2-5	-	-	CASSLEGGNQETQYF	TGTGCCAGCAGCTTAGAGGGGGGGAACCAAGAGACCCAGTACTTC
TRBV24-1	TRBJ1-6	-	TRBD1	CATSAAGQGNNSPLHF	TGTGCCACCAGTGCCGCGGGACAGGGGAATAATTCACCCCTCCACTTT
TRBV27	TRBJ2-1	-	TRBD2	CASSLYDSGGSYNEQFF	TGTGCCAGCAGTTTATATGATAGCGGGGGGTCCTACAATGAGCAGTTCTTC
TRBV3-1/TRBV3-2	TRBJ1-5	-	-	CASSQFSGGNQPQHF	TGTGCCAGCAGCCAATTCTCGGGGGGGAATCAGCCCCAGCATTTT
TRBV5-6	TRBJ1-5	-	-	CASSLGDRPNQPQHF	TGTGCCAGCAGCTTGGGTGACAGGCCAAATCAGCCCCAGCATTTT
TRBV5-1	TRBJ1-2	-	-	CASSLAGDNGYTF	TGCGCCAGCAGCTTGGCGGGGGATAATGGCTACACCTTC
TRBV19	TRBJ2-7	-	TRBD1	CASARDRDNSYEQYF	TGTGCCAGTGCACGAGACAGGGACAACTCCTACGAGCAGTACTTC
TRBV4-3	TRBJ1-5	-	TRBD1	CASSQSPPGTGFNQPQHF	TGCGCCAGCAGCCAATCGCCTCCCGGGACAGGCTTCAATCAGCCCCAGCATTTT
TRBV19	TRBJ1-6	-	-	CASSIVGRGPALAPLHF	TGTGCCAGTAGTATAGTAGGGAGGGGCCCGGCGCTGGCACCCCTCCACTTT
TRBV5-1	TRBJ1-1	-	-	CASSWTTNTEAFF	TGCGCCAGCAGCTGGACAACGAACACTGAAGCTTTCTTT
TRBV10-2	TRBJ2-7	many	TRBD1	CASSSGGYEQYF	TGCGCCAGCAGTTCAGGGGGCTACGAGCAGTACTTC
TRBV5-6	TRBJ2-5	-	TRBD1	CASSHSGGEETQYF	TGTGCCAGCAGCCACTCAGGGGGCGAAGAGACCCAGTACTTC
TRBV7-3	TRBJ1-2	-	TRBD1	CASSNRGQGAGYTF	TGTGCCAGCAGCAACAGAGGACAGGGGGCTGGCTACACCTTC
TRBV4-3	TRBJ1-2	-	-	CASSQDWGARAYGYTF	TGCGCCAGCAGCCAAGATTGGGGGGCCCGGGCCTATGGCTACACCTTC
TRBV6-2/TRBV6-3	TRBJ2-2	-	-	CASSSMNTGELFF	TGTGCCAGCAGTTCGATGAACACCGGGGAGCTGTTTTTT